This note documents a single T cell receptor beta chain sequence. Its antigen is undetermined. This record comes from a study of monozygotic twins with inflammatory bowel disease. Study observations and caveats: Against healthy co-twins, IBD patients had lower TCRbeta diversity (measured by inverse Simpson).

With the 5' RACE reads reprocessed, TCRdb shows one record per CDR3 protein and no DNA. This sample's table reports roughly 170,000 distinct CDR3 sequences. This CDR3 is built from 15 residues. CDR1 is SGHTA and CDR2 is FQGNSA in the germline V gene. The chain links TRBV7-2 to TRBJ1-6; TCRdb gives TRBD1 as the D gene, but with no DNA this cannot be confirmed. The sequence was obtained from a human donor with ulcerative colitis or Crohn's disease, or a healthy co-twin of an affected twin (not recorded which). Sequencing used blood. The CDR3 loop is CASRGAGVWNSPLHF.